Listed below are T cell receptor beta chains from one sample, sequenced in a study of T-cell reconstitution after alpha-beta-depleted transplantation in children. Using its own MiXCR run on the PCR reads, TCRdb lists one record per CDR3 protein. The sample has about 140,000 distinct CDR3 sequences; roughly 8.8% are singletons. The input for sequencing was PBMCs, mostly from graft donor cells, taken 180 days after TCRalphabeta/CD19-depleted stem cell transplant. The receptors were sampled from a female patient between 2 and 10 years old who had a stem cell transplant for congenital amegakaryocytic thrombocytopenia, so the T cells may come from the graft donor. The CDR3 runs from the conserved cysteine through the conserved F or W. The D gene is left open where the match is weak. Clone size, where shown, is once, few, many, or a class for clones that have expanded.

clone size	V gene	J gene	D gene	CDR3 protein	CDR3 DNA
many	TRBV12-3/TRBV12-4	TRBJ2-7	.	CASRVLVEQYF	TGTGCCAGCAGGGTCCTTGTCGAGCAGTACTTC
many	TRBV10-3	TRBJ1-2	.	CATRQTGADYGYTF	TGTGCCACAAGACAGACAGGAGCTGACTATGGCTACACCTTC
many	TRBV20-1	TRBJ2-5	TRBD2	CSAGSEGTSGRLYF	TGCAGTGCTGGGTCCGAAGGGACGAGCGGGAGACTGTACTTC
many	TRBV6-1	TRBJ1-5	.	CASSESGPRGDQPQHF	TGTGCCAGCAGTGAATCTGGCCCCAGAGGCGATCAGCCCCAGCATTTT
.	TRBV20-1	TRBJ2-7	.	CSARDRATYEQYF	TGCAGTGCTAGAGATAGGGCCACCTACGAGCAGTACTTC
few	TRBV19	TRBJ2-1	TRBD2	CASSNLFLASGRVNEQFF	TGTGCCAGTAGTAACCTCTTTCTGGCTAGCGGGAGAGTCAATGAGCAGTTCTTC
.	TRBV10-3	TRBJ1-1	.	CAISSLAENTEAFF	TGTGCCATCAGTAGCTTGGCGGAGAACACTGAAGCTTTCTTT
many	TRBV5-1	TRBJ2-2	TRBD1	CASSLAGGRTGELFF	TGCGCCAGCAGCTTGGCAGGGGGCCGGACCGGGGAGCTGTTTTTT
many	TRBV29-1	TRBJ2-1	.	CSVEGRTLDEQFF	TGCAGCGTTGAAGGCAGGACCCTTGATGAGCAGTTCTTC
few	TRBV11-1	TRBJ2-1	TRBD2	CASSFSRLAGRGDNEQFF	TGTGCCAGCAGCTTCTCTCGACTAGCGGGAAGGGGGGACAATGAGCAGTTCTTC
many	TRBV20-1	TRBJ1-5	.	CSAKPYASQGGKPQHF	TGCAGTGCCAAACCTTACGCATCACAGGGCGGCAAGCCCCAGCATTTT
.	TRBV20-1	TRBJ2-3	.	CSANRWADTQYF	TGCAGTGCTAATCGTTGGGCAGATACGCAGTATTTT
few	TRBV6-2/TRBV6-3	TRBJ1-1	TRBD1	CASRDSGTEPEAFF	TGTGCCAGCAGGGATTCCGGGACAGAACCTGAAGCTTTCTTT
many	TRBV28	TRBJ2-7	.	CASSFTGNPRGEQYF	TGTGCCAGCAGTTTCACCGGGAACCCTAGGGGCGAGCAGTACTTC
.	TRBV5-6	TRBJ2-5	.	CASSFPSLREGETQYF	TGTGCCAGCAGCTTTCCTAGCCTCCGAGAGGGAGAGACCCAGTACTTC
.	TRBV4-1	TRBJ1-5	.	CASSPTQLDQPQHF	TGCGCCAGCAGTCCTACCCAACTAGATCAGCCCCAGCATTTT
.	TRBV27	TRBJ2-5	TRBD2	CASSAQTSGGLVQETQYF	TGTGCCAGCAGTGCCCAGACTAGCGGGGGTCTCGTACAAGAGACCCAGTACTTC